The rows below give T cell receptor beta chains drawn from one sample of a study of shared clonotypes between healthy human individuals. The repertoire was sequenced with immunoSEQ multiplex PCR; TCRdb's copy has only in-frame clones and lacks some. The sample holds 1.5 million to 2.5 million clones; about 95% are singletons and the top ten take more than 0.95%. Material for sequencing was naive CD8+ T cells sorted from blood. The source of these receptors is a man younger than 35 in good health. CDR3s include the opening cysteine and the closing phenylalanine or tryptophan. Each record gives: CDR3 protein, CDR3 DNA, clone size, D gene, V gene, CDR3 length, J gene. A D gene is named only where the DNA matches it firmly. Size is stated for part of the rows, as once, few or many counts, or as a class when the clone is expanded.

CASSGQKEPLHF TGTGCCAGCAGCGGCCAAAAAGAACCCCTCCACTTT once - TRBV9 12 TRBJ1-6
CASSITGVGNYGYTF TGTGCCAGCAGTATCACAGGGGTGGGGAACTATGGCTACACCTTC - TRBD1 TRBV27 15 TRBJ1-2
CASSQTSGRAYEQYF TGTGCCAGCAGCCAGACTAGCGGGAGGGCCTACGAGCAGTACTTC - TRBD2 TRBV7-9 15 TRBJ2-7
CASSSRLAGATDTQYF TGTGCCAGCAGCTCACGACTAGCGGGAGCCACAGATACGCAGTATTTT - TRBD2 TRBV13 16 TRBJ2-3
CASSADASNQPQHF TGTGCCAGCAGCGCCGACGCGAGCAATCAGCCCCAGCATTTT - - TRBV9 14 TRBJ1-5
CASSLSGTPFQETQYF TGCGCCAGCAGCTTGTCCGGGACACCCTTCCAAGAGACCCAGTACTTC - - TRBV5-1 16 TRBJ2-5
CASSPRAGTGFSYEQYF TGTGCCAGCAGCCCCCGGGCTGGGACAGGGTTCTCCTACGAGCAGTACTTC - TRBD1 TRBV9 17 TRBJ2-7
CASSVDDNSGGHTDTQYF TGTGCCAGCAGCGTAGACGATAATAGCGGGGGGCACACAGATACGCAGTATTTT - TRBD2 TRBV9 18 TRBJ2-3
CASSKGTRPPSSYEQYF TGTGCCAGCAGCAAAGGGACGAGGCCCCCGAGCTCCTACGAGCAGTACTTC few - TRBV21-1 17 TRBJ2-7
CASSLSPGTGAYEQYF TGTGCCAGCAGTTTATCTCCCGGGACAGGGGCTTACGAGCAGTACTTC - TRBD1 TRBV27 16 TRBJ2-7
CASSVGEFYEQYF TGTGCCAGCAGCGTCGGGGAGTTCTACGAGCAGTACTTC - - TRBV9 13 TRBJ2-7
CAWSPTGGGTEAFF TGTGCCTGGAGTCCGACCGGGGGGGGCACTGAAGCTTTCTTT - - TRBV30 14 TRBJ1-1
CSVALGGPNSPLHF TGCAGCGTTGCTCTTGGAGGGCCAAATTCACCCCTCCACTTT - - TRBV29-1 14 TRBJ1-6
CASSEWVGGDFTGELFF TGTGCCAGCAGTGAATGGGTCGGGGGGGACTTCACCGGGGAGCTGTTTTTT - TRBD2 TRBV25-1 17 TRBJ2-2
CATAPGTGNTEAFF TGTGCCACTGCTCCCGGGACAGGGAACACTGAAGCTTTCTTT - TRBD1 TRBV6-5 14 TRBJ1-1
CASSIVAQHGGYGYTF TGTGCCAGTAGTATAGTAGCACAGCACGGGGGCTATGGCTACACCTTC - - TRBV19 16 TRBJ1-2
CASSDTGNEQFF TGTGCCAGCAGTGATACCGGGAATGAGCAGTTCTTC - - TRBV2 12 TRBJ2-1
CASSENGPNEKLFF TGCGCCAGCAGTGAAAATGGACCTAATGAAAAACTGTTTTTT - - TRBV10-1 14 TRBJ1-4
CASSIRGETQYF TGTGCCAGCAGCATAAGAGGAGAGACCCAGTACTTC - - TRBV2 12 TRBJ2-5
CASSLPGTPSSYEQYF TGTGCCAGCAGCTTGCCTGGGACACCTAGCTCCTACGAGCAGTACTTC - - TRBV5-4 16 TRBJ2-7
CASHAGGRRSTDTQYF TGTGCCAGCCACGCCGGCGGGAGGCGGAGCACAGATACGCAGTATTTT - TRBD2 TRBV11-2 16 TRBJ2-3
CASSSKERGPEDGYTF TGTGCCAGCAGCTCTAAAGAAAGGGGCCCGGAGGATGGCTACACCTTC - - TRBV5-4 16 TRBJ1-2
CASSSGADKNIQYF TGTGCCAGCAGTTCAGGAGCGGACAAAAACATTCAGTACTTC - - TRBV7-9 14 TRBJ2-4
CASSDRTSGGASTDTQYF TGTGCCAGCAGCGACCGGACTAGCGGGGGGGCTAGCACAGATACGCAGTATTTT once TRBD2 TRBV4-2 18 TRBJ2-3
CATSVGTEAFF TGTGCCACCTCTGTGGGTACTGAAGCTTTCTTT - - TRBV15 11 TRBJ1-1
CASSLHPNWREGVGEQFF TGTGCCAGCAGCTTACACCCCAATTGGCGGGAGGGAGTGGGTGAGCAGTTCTTC - TRBD2 TRBV5-4 18 TRBJ2-1
CSVVLATYNEQFF TGCAGCGTTGTACTAGCGACCTACAATGAGCAGTTCTTC - TRBD2 TRBV29-1 13 TRBJ2-1
CASSTSGGRYNEQFF TGTGCCAGCAGCACTAGCGGGGGGCGATACAATGAGCAGTTCTTC - TRBD2 TRBV7-6 15 TRBJ2-1
CSVEDGGERSYNEQFF TGCAGCGTTGAAGATGGGGGGGAGCGCTCCTACAATGAGCAGTTCTTC - TRBD2 TRBV29-1 16 TRBJ2-1
CASSYTAGTESFF TGTGCCAGCAGTTACACAGCCGGGACGGAGTCTTTCTTC once - TRBV6-5 13 TRBJ2-1
CASSPSGGNAYEQYF TGTGCCAGCAGTCCTAGCGGGGGGAATGCCTACGAGCAGTACTTC - TRBD2 TRBV27 15 TRBJ2-7
CASSQDSPPNYEQYF TGCGCCAGCAGCCAAGATTCTCCCCCCAACTACGAGCAGTACTTC - - TRBV4-1 15 TRBJ2-7
CASSLDLRKAAYNSPLHF TGTGCCAGCAGCTTAGATCTGAGAAAGGCGGCCTATAATTCACCCCTCCACTTT - - TRBV11-2 18 TRBJ1-6
CASLRDRAGDEQFF TGTGCCAGCTTACGGGACAGGGCAGGTGATGAGCAGTTCTTC - TRBD1 TRBV28 14 TRBJ2-1
CAWTQTSAPGDTQYF TGTGCCTGGACTCAGACTAGCGCCCCAGGGGATACGCAGTATTTT - TRBD2 TRBV30 15 TRBJ2-3
CASSVARDWNEQFF TGTGCCAGCAGCGTAGCCAGGGACTGGAATGAGCAGTTCTTC - - TRBV9 14 TRBJ2-1
CASSFPGQGDEKLFF TGTGCCAGCAGCTTTCCGGGACAGGGCGACGAAAAACTGTTTTTT - TRBD1 TRBV7-9 15 TRBJ1-4
CASSLGANTEAFF TGTGCCAGCAGCTTAGGGGCTAACACTGAAGCTTTCTTT - - TRBV7-8 13 TRBJ1-1
CASSFSGIGGEQYF TGTGCCAGCAGTTTTAGCGGGATCGGGGGCGAGCAGTACTTC - TRBD2 TRBV7-6 14 TRBJ2-7
CATSSGVNTGELFF TGTGCCACCAGCAGTGGGGTGAACACCGGGGAGCTGTTTTTT - - TRBV15 14 TRBJ2-2
CASSLWNRGNTEAFF TGTGCCAGCAGCTTGTGGAACAGGGGGAACACTGAAGCTTTCTTT once TRBD1 TRBV5-6 15 TRBJ1-1
CAWSIGGSSTDTQYF TGTGCCTGGAGTATTGGTGGGAGTAGCACAGATACGCAGTATTTT - - TRBV30 15 TRBJ2-3
CASTTGGGNTEAFF TGTGCCAGCACGACAGGGGGCGGAAACACTGAAGCTTTCTTT - TRBD1 TRBV27 14 TRBJ1-1
CASSSDISGEQYF TGTGCCAGCAGCAGCGACATCTCGGGGGAGCAGTACTTC - - TRBV7-9 13 TRBJ2-7
CASSLGQGYEQYF TGTGCCAGCAGCCTAGGACAGGGCTACGAGCAGTACTTC - TRBD1 TRBV9 13 TRBJ2-7
CASSQGLEGYEQYF TGTGCCAGCAGCCAGGGACTAGAGGGGTACGAGCAGTACTTC - TRBD2 TRBV13 14 TRBJ2-7
CASSASGTDLSYEQYF TGTGCCAGCAGCGCCTCCGGGACCGACCTCTCCTACGAGCAGTACTTC - - TRBV7-9 16 TRBJ2-7
CASSHPLLAGHYIPVETQYF TGTGCCAGCAGCCACCCATTACTAGCGGGACATTATATACCTGTTGAGACCCAGTACTTC - TRBD2 TRBV9 20 TRBJ2-5
CASSSEGTNTEAFF TGTGCCAGCAGCTCGGAGGGGACGAACACTGAAGCTTTCTTT - - TRBV13 14 TRBJ1-1
CASSRGLPPNRDTGELFF TGCGCCAGCAGCCGGGGACTACCACCGAATAGAGACACCGGGGAGCTGTTTTTT - TRBD2 TRBV4-3 18 TRBJ2-2
CASSLRRDYEQYF TGTGCCAGCAGTCTTCGGCGAGACTACGAGCAGTACTTC - - TRBV28 13 TRBJ2-7
CASSERGGLYEQFF TGTGCCAGCAGTGAACGGGGAGGGTTGTATGAGCAGTTCTTC - TRBD2 TRBV28 14 TRBJ2-1
CASSRTGGAGETQYF TGCGCCAGCAGCCGCACGGGGGGGGCAGGGGAGACCCAGTACTTC - TRBD2 TRBV10-2 15 TRBJ2-5
CASSVLGGQDTQYF TGTGCCAGCAGCGTATTGGGGGGACAAGATACGCAGTATTTT - - TRBV9 14 TRBJ2-3